This passage covers 22 T cell receptor beta chains from one sample sequenced in a study of regulatory and conventional T cells in breast cancer. TCRdb re-derived calls from the PCR reads in MiXCR, one entry per CDR3 protein. The profile covers over 500 distinct CDR3 sequences, with about 51% appearing a single time and 15% to 20% taken by the ten largest. The sequencing input was conventional T cells from blood. These receptor sequences come from a female donor with breast cancer.

This sequence joins TRBV5-1 and TRBJ2-4, with 7 bases fitting TRBD1. CDR1 and CDR2 from the germline V gene are SGHRS and YFSETQ. After removal of 4 bases from V and 8 bases from J, the junction contained 6 bases not matched to a gene. This CDR3 contains 13 residues. The CDR3, as DNA: TGCGCCAGCAGCCTCGACAGGGTTGACATTCAGTACTTC. Protein: CASSLDRVDIQYF.

The CDR3 DNA reads as TGTGCCAGCAGCCAAGATCGGAGCGGGAGAGGGCAAGAGACCCAGTACTTC. The encoded protein is CASSQDRSGRGQETQYF. The rearrangement links TRBV3-1 to TRBJ2-5, with 8 positions matching TRBD2. This CDR3 comprises 17 residues. Trimming at V came to 0 bases and at J to 2 bases, leaving 8 bases not matched to a gene. The germline gives CDR1 LGHDT, CDR2 YNNKEL (reference sequence).

The gene calls are TRBV6-1 and TRBJ1-1, with 10 nucleotides matching TRBD1. Germline V gene lookup returns CDR1 MNHNS and CDR2 SASEGT. The J segment lost 1 base and the V segment lost 6 bases, leaving 2 bases of the junction unmatched. CDR3 length: 14 amino acids. The CDR3 sequence is CASSRQGANTEAFF. For the CDR3, the DNA is TGTGCCAGCAGCCGACAGGGGGCGAACACTGAAGCTTTCTTT.

The rearrangement links TRBV20-1 to TRBJ1-5, with 7 nucleotides matching TRBD1. Per the germline V gene, CDR1 is DFQATT and CDR2 is SNEGSKA (reference sequence). The CDR3 loop spans 14 amino acids. Germline trimming cut 6 bases from V and 2 bases from J; bases unmatched to any gene: 7. The CDR3 is CSADSGQRNQPQHF. CDR3 sequence (DNA): TGCAGTGCGGACTCGGGACAGCGCAATCAGCCCCAGCATTTT.

V gene TRBV24-1 combines with J gene TRBJ2-3; 10 nucleotides line up with TRBD2. This CDR3 comprises 19 residues. V lost 1 base to trimming and J lost 0 bases; unmatched junction nucleotides: 9. The germline CDR1 and CDR2 sequences are KGHDR and SFDVKD. This chain's CDR3 is CATSDFGGLAAFSTDTQYF. The CDR3 DNA reads as TGTGCCACCAGTGATTTTGGAGGACTAGCGGCTTTTAGCACAGATACGCAGTATTTT.

V gene TRBV10-3 combines with J gene TRBJ1-2; D ambiguous. The V gene lost 0 bases and the J gene lost 9 bases, with 5 bases spanning the gap. CDR1 is ENHRY, CDR2 SYGVKD, per germline. CDR3 length: 11 residues. DNA of the CDR3: TGTGCCATCAGTGAGTCGCGTAGCTACACCTTC. This codes for CAISESRSYTF.

J is TRBJ1-2 and V is TRBV19; no clear D. The CDR3 consists of 12 residues. Trimming took off 5 bases at V and 2 bases at J, with 6 bases between the two ends. The germline V gene encodes CDR1 LNHDA and CDR2 SQIVND (reference sequence). CDR3 sequence (DNA): TGTGCCAGTAGTCCGCGGAACTATGGCTACACCTTC. It encodes CASSPRNYGYTF.

Sample share makes this clonotype large. The chain recombines TRBV7-3 with TRBJ2-5; 7 positions match TRBD1. In germline, CDR1 is SGHTA, CDR2 FQGTGA. V shed 2 bases, J shed 4 bases, and the junction held 1 base outside the gene matches. CDR3 size: 13 residues. In nucleotides, the CDR3 is TGTGCCAGCAGCTTAGACAGGGCAGAGACCCAGTACTTC. Encoded protein: CASSLDRAETQYF.

J is TRBJ2-3 and V is TRBV7-9, with D maybe TRBD2 (6 bases). CDR1 and CDR2 from the germline V gene are SEHNR and FQNEAQ (reference sequence). This CDR3 has 15 amino acids. V gave up 2 bases and J gave up 0 bases, with 9 bases separating them. In nucleotides, the CDR3 is TGTGCCAGCAGCTTATCTCGGGGGAGCACAGATACGCAGTATTTT. Protein: CASSLSRGSTDTQYF.

This clonotype is large (0.1 to 1%) within its sample. The chain couples TRBV7-2 to TRBJ2-1, with TRBD1 as a possible D gene (5 bases). The CDR3 runs to 15 residues. From germline, CDR1 is SGHTA and CDR2 FQGNSA. V lost 3 bases and J lost 6, with 15 bases in between. The CDR3 DNA sequence: TGTGCCAGCAGCTTTCTGCCAGGGCAAGGCAATGAGCAGTTCTTC. Its translation is CASSFLPGQGNEQFF.

In its sample, this clonotype was seen a few times. V usage is TRBV12-3 or TRBV12-4 and J usage is TRBJ2-1, with D possibly being TRBD2 (6 bases). The CDR3 runs 15 residues. V shed 6 bases and J shed 0 bases, with 12 bases lying between them. In DNA form, the CDR3 reads TGTGCCAGCAGCCTCCCCGGGAGCTCCTACAATGAGCAGTTCTTC. This sequence encodes CASSLPGSSYNEQFF.

The chain has TRBV20-1 and TRBJ2-1; TRBD2 might be the D (6 bases). Trimming took off 6 bases at V and 0 bases at J, with 15 bases between the two ends. The length of the CDR3 is 15 residues. Germline loops: CDR1 DFQATT, CDR2 SNEGSKA (reference sequence). CDR3 loop: CSARGIVGSYNEQFF. The CDR3 DNA is TGCAGTGCCCGGGGGATAGTGGGCTCCTACAATGAGCAGTTCTTC.

Only a few counts were recorded for this clonotype. The V gene is TRBV7-3, the J gene TRBJ2-7; weak D call: TRBD2 (6 bases). Per the germline V gene, CDR1 is SGHTA and CDR2 is FQGTGA. Deletions cut 5 bases from V and 7 bases from J, with 12 bases between. This CDR3 is 12 amino acids long. The CDR3: CASSQPAGEQYF. CDR3 nucleotides: TGTGCCAGCAGCCAACCCGCGGGAGAGCAGTACTTC.

Only one count was recorded for this clonotype. The rearrangement links TRBV9 to TRBJ2-1; TRBD2 matches at 11 bases. CDR1 and CDR2 (germline): SGDLS, YYNGEE. This CDR3 comprises 15 residues. The trim removed 3 bases at V and 4 bases at J, leaving 3 bases unmatched. In nucleotides, the CDR3 is TGTGCCAGCAGCGCCAGGACTAGCGGGTACAATGAGCAGTTCTTC. It yields the protein CASSARTSGYNEQFF.

This chain uses TRBV19 with TRBJ1-6; D gene unclear. The V and J ends lost 3 bases and 6 bases respectively, with 9 bases between them. The CDR3 runs to 14 residues. The germline V gene has CDR1 LNHDA and CDR2 SQIVND (reference sequence). In nucleotides, the CDR3 is TGTGCCAGTAGTATCGGGCAGATTAATTCACCCCTCCACTTT. It is translated as CASSIGQINSPLHF.

The rearrangement joins TRBV7-2 to TRBJ2-1; D is perhaps TRBD2 (6 bases). CDR1 and CDR2 (germline): SGHTA, FQGNSA. The CDR3 is 15 residues long. Trimming cost V 5 bases and J 2 bases, with 13 bases left between them. The CDR3 nucleotides are TGTGCCAGCAGCCTTAGCGGTCGAACCTACAATGAGCAGTTCTTC. Translation: CASSLSGRTYNEQFF.

This clonotype has a handful of counts. CDR3 protein: CSGGRNTEAFF. In DNA form, the CDR3 reads TGCAGCGGAGGACGGAACACTGAAGCTTTCTTT. The rearrangement links TRBV29-1 to TRBJ1-1; the D is unclear. The CDR3 has 11 amino acids. Trimming shortened V by 7 bases and J by 1 base, and 7 bases separated the two germline ends. Germline V gene sequence: CDR1 SQVTM, CDR2 ANQGSEA.

V usage is TRBV20-1 and J usage is TRBJ1-5, with D perhaps TRBD1 (6 bases). V gave up 6 bases and J gave up 0 bases, with 9 bases separating them. Germline V CDR1 and CDR2: DFQATT, SNEGSKA (reference sequence). The CDR3 length is 13 residues. CDR3 DNA: TGCAGTGCGCAGGACAGTAGCAATCAGCCCCAGCATTTT. It encodes CSAQDSSNQPQHF.

This clonotype was recorded a few times. The chain recombines TRBV7-3 with TRBJ2-3, with 7 positions matching TRBD2. CDR3 length: 15 residues. Looked up from germline, CDR1 is SGHTA and CDR2 is FQGTGA. With V trimmed by 5 bases and J by 3 bases, 8 bases remained unmatched. In nucleotides, the CDR3 is TGTGCCAGCAGCCCCGCGGGGGTGTCGACAGATACGCAGTATTTT. It encodes CASSPAGVSTDTQYF.

The chain is built from TRBV7-9 and TRBJ2-7; 12 positions agree with TRBD2. Germline CDR1 SEHNR, CDR2 FQNEAQ (reference sequence). The CDR3 contains 16 residues. V shed 4 bases and J 2 bases; nucleotides not matched to a gene: 6. The CDR3 bases are TGTGCCAGCAGCTGGACTAGCGGGGCCAGGGCCTACGAGCAGTACTTC. Translated, it gives CASSWTSGARAYEQYF.

This sequence joins TRBV18 and TRBJ1-1; D is unclear. Trimming took off 1 base at V and 3 bases at J, with 12 bases between the two ends. Germline V gives CDR1 KGHSH, CDR2 LQKENI. The CDR3 consists of 15 residues. CDR3 DNA sequence: TGTGCCAGCTCACCACTTGAGGTTCGGGACACTGAAGCTTTCTTT. This encodes CASSPLEVRDTEAFF.

The chain links TRBV20-1 to TRBJ2-1, with a weak D call TRBD1 (6 bases). The CDR3 length is 14 residues. The V end lost 0 bases, the J end lost 8 bases, and 14 bases lay between the germline ends. Germline V CDR1 and CDR2: DFQATT, SNEGSKA (reference sequence). This CDR3 is CSAREGGIGHEQFF. CDR3 in DNA: TGCAGTGCTAGAGAAGGGGGTATTGGGCATGAGCAGTTCTTC.